This TCR beta chain comes out of a study of T cell repertoires in cytomegalovirus infection. This clonotype was detected ten times or more. Its cognate antigen is unknown. Study conclusions and caveats: Clonotypes of TCR beta that were HLA-C-restricted and CMV-specific dominated the ex vivo response.

This CDR3 is 13 amino acids long. Between the trimmed V and J ends, which lost 10 bases and 10 bases, there was a span of 17 bases. Germline V CDR1 and CDR2: SGHTA, FQGNSA. TCRdb re-called the reads with MiXCR, one entry per CDR3 protein. The sample holds about half a million distinct CDR3 sequences, around a third seen once. The V gene is TRBV7-2, the J gene TRBJ1-6, with D maybe TRBD1 (6 bases). The TCR originated in a human donor in good health (CMV status not recorded). Some clones in this sample may be carry-over from other donors' samples. The sequencing here drew on cultured PBMCs, taken from culture after CMV antigen stimulation. The CDR3 sequence: CATQQGMGSPLHF. CDR3 nucleotide sequence: TGTGCCACGCAACAGGGAATGGGATCACCCCTCCACTTT.